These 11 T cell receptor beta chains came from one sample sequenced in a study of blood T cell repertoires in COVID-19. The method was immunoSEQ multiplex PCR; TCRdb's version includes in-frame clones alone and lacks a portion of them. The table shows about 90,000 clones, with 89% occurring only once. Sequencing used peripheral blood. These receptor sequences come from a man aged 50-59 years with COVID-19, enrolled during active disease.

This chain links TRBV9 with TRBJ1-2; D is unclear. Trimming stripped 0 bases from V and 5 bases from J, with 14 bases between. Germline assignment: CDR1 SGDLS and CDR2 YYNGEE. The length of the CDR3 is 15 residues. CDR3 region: CASSVVAGSKYGYTF. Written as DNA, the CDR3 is TGTGCCAGCAGCGTAGTGGCGGGGAGCAAGTATGGCTACACCTTC.

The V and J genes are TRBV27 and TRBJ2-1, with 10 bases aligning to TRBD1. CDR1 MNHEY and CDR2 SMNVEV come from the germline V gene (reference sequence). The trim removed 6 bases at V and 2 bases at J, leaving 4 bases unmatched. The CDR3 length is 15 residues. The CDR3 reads CASRRTGGTYNEQFF. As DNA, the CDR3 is TGTGCCAGCAGAAGGACAGGGGGTACCTACAATGAGCAGTTCTTC.

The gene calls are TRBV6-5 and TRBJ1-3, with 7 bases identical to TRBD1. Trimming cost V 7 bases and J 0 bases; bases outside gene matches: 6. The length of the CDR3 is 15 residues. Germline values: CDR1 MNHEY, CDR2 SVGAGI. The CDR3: CASTRQGNSGNTIYF. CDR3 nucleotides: TGTGCCAGCACCAGACAGGGTAACTCTGGAAACACCATATATTTT.

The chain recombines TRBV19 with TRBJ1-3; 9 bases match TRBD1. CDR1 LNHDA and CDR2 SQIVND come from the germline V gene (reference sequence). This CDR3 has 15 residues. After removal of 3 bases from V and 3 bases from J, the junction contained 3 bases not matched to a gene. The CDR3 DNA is TGTGCCAGTAGTATCTGGACAGGGGATGGAAACACCATATATTTT. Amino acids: CASSIWTGDGNTIYF.

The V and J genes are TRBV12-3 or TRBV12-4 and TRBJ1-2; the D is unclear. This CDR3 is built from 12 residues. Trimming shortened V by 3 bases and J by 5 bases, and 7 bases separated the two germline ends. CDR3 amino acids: CASSLGPYGYTF. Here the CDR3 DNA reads TGTGCCAGCAGTTTGGGCCCATATGGCTACACCTTC.

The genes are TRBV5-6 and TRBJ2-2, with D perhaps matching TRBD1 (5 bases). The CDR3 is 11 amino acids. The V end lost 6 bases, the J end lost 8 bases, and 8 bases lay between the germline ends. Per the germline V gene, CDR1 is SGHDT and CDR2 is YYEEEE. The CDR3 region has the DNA TGTGCCAGCACCAGGGATGGGGAGCTGTTTTTT. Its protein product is CASTRDGELFF. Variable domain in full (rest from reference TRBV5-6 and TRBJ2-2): DAGVTQSPTHLIKTRGQQVTLRCSPKSGHDTVSWYQQALGQGPQFIFQYYEEEERQRGNFPDRFSGHQFPNYSSELNVNALLLGDSALYLCASTRDGELFFGEGSRLTVL.

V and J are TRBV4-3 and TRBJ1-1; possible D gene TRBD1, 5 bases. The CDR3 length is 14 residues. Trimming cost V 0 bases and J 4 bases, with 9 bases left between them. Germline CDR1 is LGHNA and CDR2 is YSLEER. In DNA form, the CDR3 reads TGCGCCAGCAGCCAAGAACTTGGGGCCACTGAAGCTTTCTTT. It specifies CASSQELGATEAFF.

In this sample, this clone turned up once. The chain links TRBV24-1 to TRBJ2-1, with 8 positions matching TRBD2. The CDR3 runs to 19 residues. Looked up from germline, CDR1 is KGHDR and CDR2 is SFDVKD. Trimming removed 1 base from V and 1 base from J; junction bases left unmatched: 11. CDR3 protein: CATSDLSRQRGWSYNEQFF. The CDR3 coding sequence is TGTGCCACCAGTGATTTAAGCCGGCAGCGGGGGTGGTCCTACAATGAGCAGTTCTTC.

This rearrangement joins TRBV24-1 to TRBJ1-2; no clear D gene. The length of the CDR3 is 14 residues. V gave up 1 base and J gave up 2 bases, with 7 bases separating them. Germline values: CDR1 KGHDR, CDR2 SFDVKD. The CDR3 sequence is CATSDFDTNYGYTF. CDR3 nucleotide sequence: TGTGCCACCAGTGATTTCGACACAAACTATGGCTACACCTTC.

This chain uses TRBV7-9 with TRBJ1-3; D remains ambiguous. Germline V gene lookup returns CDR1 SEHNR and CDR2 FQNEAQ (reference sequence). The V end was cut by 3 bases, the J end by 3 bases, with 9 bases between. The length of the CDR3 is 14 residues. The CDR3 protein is CASSLNTIGNTIYF. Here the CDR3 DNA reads TGTGCCAGCAGCTTGAATACAATTGGAAACACCATATATTTT.

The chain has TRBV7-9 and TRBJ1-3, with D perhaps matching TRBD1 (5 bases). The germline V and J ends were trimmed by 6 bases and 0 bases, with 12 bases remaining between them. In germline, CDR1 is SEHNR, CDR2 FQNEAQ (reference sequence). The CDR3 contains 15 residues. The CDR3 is CASSYDSVSGNTIYF. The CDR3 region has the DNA TGTGCCAGCAGTTACGACAGTGTCTCTGGAAACACCATATATTTT.